This TCR beta chain stems from a study of cytomegalovirus exposure and HLA in healthy donors. Broader study findings: When presence/absence was analysed, sequencing depth was taken to be roughly uniform across donors. A missense DCLRE1C variant was associated with V- and J-gene trimming of TCR beta chains in a later analysis, and an independent cohort replicated the association. According to a later analysis, donors in an Asian-associated ancestry cluster reportedly had fewer N-insertions than the approximately 670-donor mean. Rare sequences made up most TCRs, while some public TCRs were found in many donors.

The germline V and J ends were trimmed by 0 bases and 0 bases, with 21 bases remaining between them. This CDR3 is 21 amino acids long. Germline CDR1 is LNHDA and CDR2 is SQIVND (reference sequence). On this clone itself: Its specificity is not known.

PCR was performed using 60 Vbeta and 13 Jbeta primers. Profiled with immunoSEQ multiplex PCR; TCRdb holds only in-frame clones, not every one. The repertoire consists of around 60,000 clones, with 80% occurring once and the leading ten covering roughly 5.6%. The origin of this receptor is a male donor in good health and CMV-seronegative. Sequencing was performed on PBMCs. The rearrangement uses TRBV19 and TRBJ2-6; perhaps TRBD1 as D (6 bases). This CDR3 reads CASSIDRPLTGFSSGANVLTF. CDR3 in DNA: TGTGCCAGTAGTATAGATCGCCCCCTAACAGGGTTCAGCTCTGGGGCCAACGTCCTGACTTTC.